Shown below are 27 T cell receptor beta chains from a single sample sequenced in a study of T cell clusters in autoimmune cytopenias. Roughly 38,000 genome equivalents of blood DNA were amplified for TRB. Multiplex touch-down PCR amplified TRB using TRB-A and TRB-B pools in one tube. TCRdb processed the multiplex PCR reads again and assigns one entry to each CDR3 protein, with no DNA. The sample's table shows some 1,000 distinct CDR3 sequences. The specimen sequenced was peripheral blood. The receptor source for this set is a human donor with an autoimmune cytopenia, with autoimmune hepatitis or in good health (not recorded which).

The chain is built from TRBV30 and TRBJ2-2; TCRdb picks TRBD2, but there is no DNA to check that call. The CDR3 sequence is 13 residues long. Germline V gene lookup returns CDR1 GTSNPN and CDR2 SVGIG (reference sequence). The CDR3 sequence is CACSGRATGELFF.

The genes are TRBV29-1 and TRBJ2-7; TCRdb proposes TRBD1, but this gene call is untestable without DNA. The CDR3 loop spans 12 amino acids. From germline, CDR1 is SQVTM and CDR2 ANQGSEA. CDR3 loop: CSVGDGSYEQYF.

V and J are TRBV15 and TRBJ2-7; no DNA is available, so the TRBD2 call from TCRdb remains unchecked. CDR3 length equals 16 residues. The germline gives CDR1 LNHNV, CDR2 YYDKDF (reference sequence). The CDR3 sequence: CATSTPESGKAYEQYF.

This clonotype shows up as medium-sized by frequency. The CDR3 here is CSARDPPASGARSSYNEQFF. The chain has TRBV20-1 and TRBJ2-1; TCRdb designates TRBD2, a call that cannot be tested without DNA. Germline lookup yields CDR1 DFQATT and CDR2 SNEGSKA (reference sequence). The CDR3 consists of 20 residues.

This chain connects TRBV20-1 to TRBJ2-3; TCRdb indicates TRBD2, and absent DNA this call remains unverified. This CDR3 region has 14 residues. CDR1 and CDR2 from the germline V gene are DFQATT and SNEGSKA (reference sequence). CDR3 loop: CSALTSEGTDTQYF.

The chain uses TRBV7-9 and TRBJ2-5; TCRdb designates TRBD1, a call that cannot be tested without DNA. The CDR3 extends over 16 amino acids. CDR1 is SEHNR and CDR2 is FQNEAQ in the germline V gene (reference sequence). The CDR3: CASSLVSGGIGETQYF.

J is TRBJ2-7 and V is TRBV6-5. Looked up from germline, CDR1 is MNHEY and CDR2 is SVGAGI. The CDR3 runs 13 residues. CDR3 region: CASRSTGLYEQYF.

The chain couples TRBV15 to TRBJ1-1. CDR1 is LNHNV, CDR2 YYDKDF, per germline (reference sequence). The CDR3 runs 14 residues. CDR3 sequence: CATSRDRRGTEAFF.

This clonotype ranks as medium-sized in terms of frequency. This chain joins TRBV5-1 and TRBJ2-3; the TRBD2 assignment by TCRdb is unverifiable without DNA. The CDR3 covers 15 residues. CDR1 is SGHRS and CDR2 is YFSETQ in the germline V gene. The CDR3 sequence: CASSPGTSGADTQYF. The whole variable domain, remainder taken from reference TRBV5-1 and TRBJ2-3, is KAGVTQTPRYLIKTRGQQVTLSCSPISGHRSVSWYQQTPGQGLQFLFEYFSETQRNKGNFPGRFSGRQFSNSRSEMNVSTLELGDSALYLCASSPGTSGADTQYFGPGTRLTVL.

CDR3 residues: CASSIAGQDEQYF. The chain uses TRBV19 and TRBJ2-7; TCRdb picks TRBD1, but there is no DNA to check that call. Germline V lookup: CDR1 LNHDA, CDR2 SQIVND (reference sequence). The CDR3 runs to 13 residues.

The chain uses TRBV6-5 and TRBJ2-3; TCRdb gives TRBD2 as the D gene, but with no DNA this cannot be confirmed. Germline lookup yields CDR1 MNHEY and CDR2 SVGAGI. This CDR3 comprises 15 residues. CDR3 residues: CASSYVGVGTDTQYF.

This chain connects TRBV19 to TRBJ1-1; TCRdb names TRBD1, which stays unverified in the absence of DNA. The germline V gene encodes CDR1 LNHDA and CDR2 SQIVND (reference sequence). CDR3 size: 11 residues. The CDR3 spells CASRSQAEAFF.

The chain employs TRBV12-3 or TRBV12-4 and TRBJ2-1; the TRBD1 assignment by TCRdb is unverifiable without DNA. There are 16 residues in the CDR3. The CDR3 loop is CASIRAPLGAHNEQFF.

The chain combines TRBV6-5 with TRBJ1-2; the TCRdb D gene call, TRBD1, has no DNA to confirm it. In germline, CDR1 is MNHEY, CDR2 SVGAGI. This CDR3 is 14 amino acids long. CDR3 region: CASTKGDRGPGYTF.

The chain is built from TRBV5-1 and TRBJ2-3; no DNA is available, so the TRBD2 call from TCRdb remains unchecked. CDR1 and CDR2 from the germline V gene are SGHRS and YFSETQ. The CDR3 totals 17 residues. CDR3 sequence: CASSRGLAGGTTDTQYF.

The rearrangement links TRBV27 to TRBJ2-2. The CDR3 runs 16 residues. Germline V gene data show CDR1 as MNHEY and CDR2 as SMNVEV (reference sequence). The CDR3: CASSFSGTANTGELFF.

This chain joins TRBV28 and TRBJ2-5; TCRdb's D gene call, TRBD2, goes unchecked for lack of DNA. CDR1 and CDR2 (germline): MDHEN, SYDVKM. The CDR3 is 15 amino acids. The CDR3 spells CASSLMSGRADEQFF.

This chain links TRBV12-3 or TRBV12-4 with TRBJ2-1. This CDR3 contains 15 residues. CDR3 sequence reads: CASSLEVVPYNEQFF.

This clonotype is classed as medium-sized by frequency. The V call is TRBV29-1, the J call TRBJ2-3; checking the TCRdb D call of TRBD2 is not possible without DNA. Germline V gives CDR1 SQVTM, CDR2 ANQGSEA. The CDR3 runs to 13 residues. The CDR3 reads CSAQSGSADTQYF.

This chain connects TRBV6-5 to TRBJ2-7; without DNA, the TCRdb call of TRBD1 cannot be checked. The germline gives CDR1 MNHEY, CDR2 SVGAGI. There are 13 residues in the CDR3. The CDR3 sequence is CASSYSRGGEQYF.

CDR3: CASSQDPSLGGDTQYF. V gene TRBV4-1 combines with J gene TRBJ2-3; the TRBD1 assignment by TCRdb is unverifiable without DNA. The CDR3 runs 16 residues. Germline V gene sequence: CDR1 MGHRA, CDR2 YSYEKL.

The V and J genes are TRBV5-1 and TRBJ2-1; there is no DNA to check the TCRdb D call of TRBD2. The CDR3 is 15 amino acids. Germline CDR1 reads SGHRS; CDR2 reads YFSETQ. This CDR3 reads CASSWEGLAGAEQFF. The full variable domain, in which reference TRBV5-1 and TRBJ2-1 provide the parts outside the CDR3, is KAGVTQTPRYLIKTRGQQVTLSCSPISGHRSVSWYQQTPGQGLQFLFEYFSETQRNKGNFPGRFSGRQFSNSRSEMNVSTLELGDSALYLCASSWEGLAGAEQFFGPGTRLTVL.

The rearrangement links TRBV6-5 to TRBJ2-1; TCRdb gives TRBD2 as the D gene, but with no DNA this cannot be confirmed. The CDR3 has 18 residues. Germline lookup yields CDR1 MNHEY and CDR2 SVGAGI. CDR3 protein: CASSYRTTGLAHYNEQFF.

The V gene is TRBV4-1, the J gene TRBJ2-3; TCRdb's D call of TRBD1 is untestable without DNA. CDR3 size: 15 residues. Germline assignment: CDR1 MGHRA and CDR2 YSYEKL. The CDR3 sequence: CASSLTRAPPDTQYF.

The chain is built from TRBV19 and TRBJ2-7; absent DNA, TCRdb's TRBD1 call cannot be checked. From germline, CDR1 is LNHDA and CDR2 SQIVND (reference sequence). CDR3 length equals 13 residues. The CDR3 loop reads CASSPGPGYEQYF.

The V gene is TRBV6-5, the J gene TRBJ2-1; TCRdb outputs TRBD2, but without DNA this stays unchecked. The CDR3 is made up of 17 amino acids. Germline V gene sequence: CDR1 MNHEY, CDR2 SVGAGI. The CDR3 spells CASSLLEGLAGANEQFF.

The V and J genes are TRBV5-6 and TRBJ2-7. Germline loops: CDR1 SGHDT, CDR2 YYEEEE. The CDR3 runs to 15 residues. The CDR3 here is CASSPVGGWSYEQYF.